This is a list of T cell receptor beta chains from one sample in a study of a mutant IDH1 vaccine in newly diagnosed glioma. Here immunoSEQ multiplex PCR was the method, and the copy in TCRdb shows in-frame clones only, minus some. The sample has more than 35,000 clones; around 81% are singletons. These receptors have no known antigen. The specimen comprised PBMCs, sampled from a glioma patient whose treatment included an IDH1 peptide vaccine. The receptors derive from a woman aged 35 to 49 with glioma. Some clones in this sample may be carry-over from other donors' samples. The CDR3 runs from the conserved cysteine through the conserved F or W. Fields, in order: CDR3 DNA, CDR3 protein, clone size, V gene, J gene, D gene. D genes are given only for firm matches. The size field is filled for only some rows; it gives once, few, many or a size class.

TGTGCCAGCTCCGCACGGTCAGGTCAAGAGACCCAGTACTTC,CASSARSGQETQYF,.,TRBV18,TRBJ2-5,.
TGTGCCAGCAGTTTAGGTGGGGTGAATTCACCCCTCCACTTT,CASSLGGVNSPLHF,.,TRBV28,TRBJ1-6,.
TGTGCCAGCAGCGACCGGACTAGCGGCTTCACAGATACGCAGTATTTT,CASSDRTSGFTDTQYF,few,TRBV5-4,TRBJ2-3,TRBD2
TGTGCCACCCACGTCGACTATGGCTACACCTTC,CATHVDYGYTF,.,TRBV28,TRBJ1-2,.
TGTGCCAGTAGTATACCAGGCCAGAAGATTACTCAGCCCCAGCATTTT,CASSIPGQKITQPQHF,once,TRBV19,TRBJ1-5,.
TGTGCCAGCAGCTTGCGTGGGACAGGGATCAACTATGGCTACACCTTC,CASSLRGTGINYGYTF,.,TRBV7-2,TRBJ1-2,TRBD1
TGTGCCACCTTCCTCGGGGGGGAGCAGTACTTC,CATFLGGEQYF,.,TRBV6-6,TRBJ2-7,TRBD2
TGTGCCAGCAGCCACGGGACTAGCGTCTACGAGCAGTACTTC,CASSHGTSVYEQYF,.,TRBV7-9,TRBJ2-7,TRBD2
TGCGCCAGCAGCCAAGATCTAGGCGGGACCGGGGAGCTGTTTTTT,CASSQDLGGTGELFF,.,TRBV4-3,TRBJ2-2,.
TGTGCCAGCAGCGGAGCGGCTAGCGGCACAGATACGCAGTATTTT,CASSGAASGTDTQYF,.,TRBV2,TRBJ2-3,.
TGTGCCAGCAGGGGAGGTAACGAGCAGTACTTC,CASRGGNEQYF,once,TRBV7-9,TRBJ2-7,.
TGTGCCAGCAGCTGGGCTGTGGCCCAGTACTTC,CASSWAVAQYF,.,TRBV7-9,TRBJ2-5,.
TGTGCCAGCAGTAGCGGGAGCACCGGGGAGCTGTTTTTT,CASSSGSTGELFF,.,TRBV6-4,TRBJ2-2,TRBD2
TGCGCCAGCACTTACGGACAGGGCCAGAATTCACCCCTCCACTTT,CASTYGQGQNSPLHF,.,TRBV5-1,TRBJ1-6,TRBD1
TGTGCCAGTTCACCCGGGAGCTCCTACAATGAGCAGTTCTTC,CASSPGSSYNEQFF,.,TRBV18,TRBJ2-1,.
TGCGCCAGCAGTCCCGGGCCCAACTCTGGAAACACCATATATTTT,CASSPGPNSGNTIYF,once,TRBV5-1,TRBJ1-3,.
TGTGCCAGTAGTCGATACGGGGTCTTGGGGGAACTGTTTTTT,CASSRYGVLGELFF,.,TRBV19,TRBJ1-4,.
TGTGCCAGCAGCCCAAGCGGGGGGATCACAGATACGCAGTATTTT,CASSPSGGITDTQYF,.,TRBV7-9,TRBJ2-3,TRBD2
TGTGCCAGCAGCCAAGAAGCCAGCGGGGGGGCCAATGAGCAGTTCTTC,CASSQEASGGANEQFF,few,TRBV4-2,TRBJ2-1,TRBD2
TGCGCCAGCAGCTTGGCCAAGGCCGGACATACCGGGGAGCTGTTTTTT,CASSLAKAGHTGELFF,.,TRBV5-1,TRBJ2-2,.
TGTGCCAGCAGCCGAATGGGAGGAGAGCAGTACTTC,CASSRMGGEQYF,few,TRBV7-8,TRBJ2-7,.
TGTGCCAGCAGCGTGTCGCCCAATCAGCCCCAGCATTTT,CASSVSPNQPQHF,once,TRBV9,TRBJ1-5,.
TGTGCCAGCAGCGTTAGGGGGACAGATACGCAGTATTTT,CASSVRGTDTQYF,.,TRBV9,TRBJ2-3,.
TGTGCCAGCAGCTTATTTTGGGCCCCAGGCTCCTACGAGCAGTACTTC,CASSLFWAPGSYEQYF,.,TRBV7-2,TRBJ2-7,.
TGTGCCAGCAGCTACCGTTGGGAGCAGTTCTTC,CASSYRWEQFF,.,TRBV13,TRBJ2-1,.
TGCAGCGTTCACGGTTATGGCTACACCTTC,CSVHGYGYTF,.,TRBV29-1,TRBJ1-2,.
TGTGCCAGCAGCTGGGGGACGGGGGTGGAGCGGAGTTACGAGCAGTACTTC,CASSWGTGVERSYEQYF,.,TRBV5-4,TRBJ2-7,.
TGTGCCAGCAGCCCCGCATCCTACGAGCAGTACTTC,CASSPASYEQYF,.,TRBV7-9,TRBJ2-7,.
TGTGCCAGCAGTTTATCCTCCGCCGGGACCCTTCTCTACAATGAGCAGTTCTTC,CASSLSSAGTLLYNEQFF,once,TRBV28,TRBJ2-1,.
TGTGCCAGCCGGGGGAACACTGAAGCTTTCTTT,CASRGNTEAFF,.,TRBV5-6,TRBJ1-1,.
TGTGCCAGCAGCCGTCCCTCTGGCACTAGCTCCTACGAGCAGTACTTC,CASSRPSGTSSYEQYF,.,TRBV6-6,TRBJ2-7,.
TGTGCCAGCAGCCCTAGACAGGGTAACACTGAAGCTTTCTTT,CASSPRQGNTEAFF,.,TRBV6-1,TRBJ1-1,TRBD1
TGTGCCAGCAGCTCCCTACTTCGTTATGGCTACACCTTC,CASSSLLRYGYTF,.,TRBV11-2,TRBJ1-2,.
TGTGCCAGCAGCCAAGATAACCAGCTCAATCAGCCCCAGCATTTT,CASSQDNQLNQPQHF,few,TRBV4-2,TRBJ1-5,.
TGTGCCAGCAGCTGGGCCGGGGAGGGGACGCAGTTCTTC,CASSWAGEGTQFF,.,TRBV5-6,TRBJ2-1,TRBD2
TGTGCCAGCAGTCCCCGACAGGGCGCCACTGAAGCTTTCTTT,CASSPRQGATEAFF,few,TRBV28,TRBJ1-1,TRBD1
TGTGCCAGCAGCTTACCCGCGAACACCGGGGAGCTGTTTTTT,CASSLPANTGELFF,.,TRBV7-8,TRBJ2-2,.
TGTGCCAGCGGGTTACTCCCTGGTGGCTATGGCTACACCTTC,CASGLLPGGYGYTF,.,TRBV7-2,TRBJ1-2,.
TGTGCCAGCAGTTTACTAGGGCCCACTGAAGCTTTCTTT,CASSLLGPTEAFF,.,TRBV27,TRBJ1-1,.
TGTGCTAGCAGCATCAGGAGTGGGGAGACCCAGTACTTC,CASSIRSGETQYF,.,TRBV7-7,TRBJ2-5,.
TGCGCCACAACGTACCAGGGGGCAGGCGAGCAGTACTTC,CATTYQGAGEQYF,.,TRBV5-1,TRBJ2-7,TRBD1
TGCGCCAGCAGCCAGACGGGTTCCTACGAGCAGTACTTC,CASSQTGSYEQYF,.,TRBV4-1,TRBJ2-7,.